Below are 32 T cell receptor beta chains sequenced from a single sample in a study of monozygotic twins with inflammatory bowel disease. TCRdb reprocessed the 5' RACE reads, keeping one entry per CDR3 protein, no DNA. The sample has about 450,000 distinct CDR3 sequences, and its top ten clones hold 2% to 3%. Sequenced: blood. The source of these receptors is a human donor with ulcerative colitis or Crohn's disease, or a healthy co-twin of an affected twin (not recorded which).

The CDR3 is CAWSVLGIQAFF. V is TRBV30 and J is TRBJ1-1. Germline V gives CDR1 GTSNPN, CDR2 SVGIG (reference sequence). This CDR3 spans 12 amino acids.

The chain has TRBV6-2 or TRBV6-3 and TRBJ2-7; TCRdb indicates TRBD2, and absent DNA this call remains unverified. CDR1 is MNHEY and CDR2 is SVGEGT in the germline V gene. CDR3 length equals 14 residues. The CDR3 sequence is CASSIFAGGYEQYF.

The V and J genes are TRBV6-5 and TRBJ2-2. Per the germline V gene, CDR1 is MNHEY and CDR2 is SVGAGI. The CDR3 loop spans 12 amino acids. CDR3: CASRRLTGELFF.

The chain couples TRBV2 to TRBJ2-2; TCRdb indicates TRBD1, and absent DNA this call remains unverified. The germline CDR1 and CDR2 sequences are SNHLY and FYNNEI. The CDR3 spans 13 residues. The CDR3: CASQGPNTGELFF.

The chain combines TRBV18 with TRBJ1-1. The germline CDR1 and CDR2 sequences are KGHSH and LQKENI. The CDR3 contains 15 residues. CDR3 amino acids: CASSATQTGNTEAFF.

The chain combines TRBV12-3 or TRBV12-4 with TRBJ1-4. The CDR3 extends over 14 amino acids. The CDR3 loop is CASSLLPSIEKLFF.

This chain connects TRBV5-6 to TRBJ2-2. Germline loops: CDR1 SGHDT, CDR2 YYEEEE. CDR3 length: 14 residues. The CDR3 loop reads CASSLDPNTWELFF.

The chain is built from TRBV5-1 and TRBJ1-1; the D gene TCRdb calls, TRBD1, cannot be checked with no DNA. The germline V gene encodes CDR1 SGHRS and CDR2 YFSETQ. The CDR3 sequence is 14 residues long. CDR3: CASSFGDASTEAFF.

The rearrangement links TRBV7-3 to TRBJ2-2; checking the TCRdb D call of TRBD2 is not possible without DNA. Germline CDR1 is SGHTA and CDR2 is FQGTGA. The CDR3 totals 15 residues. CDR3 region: CASSRGTSAPGELFF.

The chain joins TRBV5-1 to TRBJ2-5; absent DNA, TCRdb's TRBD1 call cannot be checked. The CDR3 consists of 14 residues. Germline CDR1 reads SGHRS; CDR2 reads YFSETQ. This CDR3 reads CASSRLQGKETQYF.

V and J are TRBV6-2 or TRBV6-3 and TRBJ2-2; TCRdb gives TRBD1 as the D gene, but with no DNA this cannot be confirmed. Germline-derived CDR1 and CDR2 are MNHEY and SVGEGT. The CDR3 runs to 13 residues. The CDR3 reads CASRTGHTGELFF.

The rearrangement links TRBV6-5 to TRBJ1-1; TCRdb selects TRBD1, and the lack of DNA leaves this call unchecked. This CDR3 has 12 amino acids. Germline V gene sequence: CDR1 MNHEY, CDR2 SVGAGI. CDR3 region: CASTPIGGAAFF.

Here the CDR3 reads CSVERTEPKTGELFF. The V and J genes are TRBV29-1 and TRBJ2-2; TCRdb reports TRBD1, a call that lacks DNA to check it against. CDR1 and CDR2 from the germline V gene are SQVTM and ANQGSEA. CDR3 length: 15 residues.

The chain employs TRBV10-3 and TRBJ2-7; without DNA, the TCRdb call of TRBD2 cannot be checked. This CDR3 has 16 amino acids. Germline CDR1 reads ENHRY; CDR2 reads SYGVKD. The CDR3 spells CAISESGLAGTYEQYF.

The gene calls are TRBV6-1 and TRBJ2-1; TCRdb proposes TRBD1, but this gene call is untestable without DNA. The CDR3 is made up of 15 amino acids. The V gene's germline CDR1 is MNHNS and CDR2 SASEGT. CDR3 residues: CASIPGGTGNNEQFF.

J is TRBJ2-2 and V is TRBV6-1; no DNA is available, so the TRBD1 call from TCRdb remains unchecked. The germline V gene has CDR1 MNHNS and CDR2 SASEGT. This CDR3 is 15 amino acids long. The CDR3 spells CASTQGGGVTGELFF.

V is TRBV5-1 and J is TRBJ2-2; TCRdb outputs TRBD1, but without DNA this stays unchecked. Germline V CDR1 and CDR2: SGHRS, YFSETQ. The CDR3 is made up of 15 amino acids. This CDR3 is CASSLRTGGTGELFF. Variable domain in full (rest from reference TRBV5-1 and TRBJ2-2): KAGVTQTPRYLIKTRGQQVTLSCSPISGHRSVSWYQQTPGQGLQFLFEYFSETQRNKGNFPGRFSGRQFSNSRSEMNVSTLELGDSALYLCASSLRTGGTGELFFGEGSRLTVL.

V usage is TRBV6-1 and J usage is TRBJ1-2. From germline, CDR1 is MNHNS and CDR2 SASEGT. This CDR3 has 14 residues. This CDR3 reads CASSEASGIYGYTF.

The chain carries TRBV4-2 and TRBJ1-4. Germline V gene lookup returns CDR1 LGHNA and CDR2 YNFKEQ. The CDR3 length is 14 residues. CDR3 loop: CASSQGVGVEKLFF.

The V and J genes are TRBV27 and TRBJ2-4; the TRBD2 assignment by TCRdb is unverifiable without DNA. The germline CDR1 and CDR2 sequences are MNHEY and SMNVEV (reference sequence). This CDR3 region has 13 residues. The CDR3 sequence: CASSLAAGNIQYF.

CDR3: CASRASRKSTYNEQFF. This rearrangement joins TRBV6-1 to TRBJ2-1; absent DNA, TCRdb's TRBD2 call cannot be checked. In germline, CDR1 is MNHNS, CDR2 SASEGT. This CDR3 is 16 amino acids long.

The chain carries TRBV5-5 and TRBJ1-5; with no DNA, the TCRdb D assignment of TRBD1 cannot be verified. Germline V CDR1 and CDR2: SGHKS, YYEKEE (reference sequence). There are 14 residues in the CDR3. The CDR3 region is CASSLDRVGQPQHF.

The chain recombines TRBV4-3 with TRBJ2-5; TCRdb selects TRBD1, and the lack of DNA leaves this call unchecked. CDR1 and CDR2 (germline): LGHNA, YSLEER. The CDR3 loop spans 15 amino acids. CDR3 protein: CASSQGAGVGETQYF.

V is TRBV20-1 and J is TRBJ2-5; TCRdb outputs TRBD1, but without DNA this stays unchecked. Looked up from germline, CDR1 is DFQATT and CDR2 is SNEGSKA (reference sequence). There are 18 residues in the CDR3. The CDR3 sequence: CSAGPPRRQGIRYETQYF.

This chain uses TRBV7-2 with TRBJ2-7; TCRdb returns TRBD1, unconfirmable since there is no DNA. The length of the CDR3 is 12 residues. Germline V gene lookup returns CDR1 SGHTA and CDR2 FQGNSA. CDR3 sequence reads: CASSLGVGEHYF.

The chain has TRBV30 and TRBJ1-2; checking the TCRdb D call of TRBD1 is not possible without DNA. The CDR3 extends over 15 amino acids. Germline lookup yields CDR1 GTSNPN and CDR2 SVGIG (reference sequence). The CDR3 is CAWSVRQELLNGYTF.

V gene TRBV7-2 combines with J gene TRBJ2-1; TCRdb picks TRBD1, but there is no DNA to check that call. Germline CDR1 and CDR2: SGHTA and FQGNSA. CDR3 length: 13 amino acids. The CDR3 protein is CASSLAKGDEQFF. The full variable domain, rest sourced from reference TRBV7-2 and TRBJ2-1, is GAGVSQSPSNKVTEKGKDVELRCDPISGHTALYWYRQSLGQGLEFLIYFQGNSAPDKSGLPSDRFSAERTGGSVSTLTIQRTQQEDSAVYLCASSLAKGDEQFFGPGTRLTVL.

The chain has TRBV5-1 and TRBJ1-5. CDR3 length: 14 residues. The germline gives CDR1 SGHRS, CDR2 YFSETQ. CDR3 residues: CASSLRPGNQPQHF. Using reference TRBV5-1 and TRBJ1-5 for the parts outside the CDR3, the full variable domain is KAGVTQTPRYLIKTRGQQVTLSCSPISGHRSVSWYQQTPGQGLQFLFEYFSETQRNKGNFPGRFSGRQFSNSRSEMNVSTLELGDSALYLCASSLRPGNQPQHFGDGTRLSIL.

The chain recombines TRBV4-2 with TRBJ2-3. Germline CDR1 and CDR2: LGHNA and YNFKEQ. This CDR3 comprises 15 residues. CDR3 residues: CASSQERSFTDTQYF.

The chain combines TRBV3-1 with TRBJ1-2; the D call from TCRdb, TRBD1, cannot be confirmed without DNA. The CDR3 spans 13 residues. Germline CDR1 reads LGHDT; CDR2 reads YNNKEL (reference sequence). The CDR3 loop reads CASSPLGGVGYTF.

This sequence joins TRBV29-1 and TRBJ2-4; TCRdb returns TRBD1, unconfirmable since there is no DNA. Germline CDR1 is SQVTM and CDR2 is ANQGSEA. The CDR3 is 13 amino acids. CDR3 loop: CSVEGDTVNIQYF.

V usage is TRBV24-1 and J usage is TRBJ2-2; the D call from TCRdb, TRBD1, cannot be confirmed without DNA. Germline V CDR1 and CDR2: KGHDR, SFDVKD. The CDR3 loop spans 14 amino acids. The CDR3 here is CATSDPQAALKLFF.